These 10 T cell receptor beta chains originate from one sample sequenced in a study of OX40 agonist ivuxolimab in advanced cancers. The method was immunoSEQ multiplex PCR; TCRdb's version includes in-frame clones alone and lacks a portion of them. The data show some 96,000 clones, about 91% seen once. The sample consisted of CD4+ or CD8+ T cells sorted from blood, taken in a trial of the OX40 agonist ivuxolimab. The receptors were sampled from an adult with an advanced solid tumor such as melanoma, head and neck, liver or kidney cancer.

The table lists this clone with a few counts. The V call is TRBV6-6, the J call TRBJ1-1; tentative D call: TRBD1 (5 bases). The length of the CDR3 is 13 residues. Germline CDR1 is MNHNY and CDR2 is SVGAGI (reference sequence). Trimming left V 2 bases short and J 6 bases short, with 10 bases between. CDR3 nucleotides: TGTGCCAGCAGTTACGGGGGAATGGCTGAAGCTTTCTTT. This encodes CASSYGGMAEAFF.

As to this clone: The same CDR3 can be traced to other DNA sequences in this sample. The genes are TRBV28 and TRBJ2-7; D not certain. From germline, CDR1 is MDHEN and CDR2 SYDVKM. The ends were cut back, 3 bases at V and 3 bases at J, with 6 bases in the middle. The CDR3 is 12 amino acids. The CDR3 region is CASSLPGYEQYF. DNA of the CDR3: TGTGCCAGCAGTTTGCCAGGCTACGAGCAGTACTTC. Looking up the rest from reference TRBV28 and TRBJ2-7 gives the full variable domain: DVKVTQSSRYLVKRTGEKVFLECVQDMDHENMFWYRQDPGLGLRLIYFSYDVKMKEKGDIPEGYSVSREKKERFSLILESASTNQTSMYLCASSLPGYEQYFGPGTRLTVT.

The chain couples TRBV4-3 to TRBJ2-7; possibly TRBD2 for D (6 bases). The CDR3 runs to 16 residues. Per the germline V gene, CDR1 is LGHNA and CDR2 is YSLEER. The ends were cut back, 0 bases at V and 5 bases at J, with 17 bases in the middle. The CDR3 DNA sequence: TGCGCCAGCAGCCAAGATAGGAGGGTACCGTCTCACGAGCAGTACTTC. Translated: CASSQDRRVPSHEQYF.

The chain carries TRBV5-4 and TRBJ2-7; D remains unclear. The length of the CDR3 is 15 residues. The germline gives CDR1 SGHNT, CDR2 YYREEE (reference sequence). Trimming cost V 3 bases and J 3 bases, with 16 bases left between them. In nucleotides, the CDR3 is TGTGCCAGCAGCTCCTCGGCAGGTGGCAGCTACGAGCAGTACTTC. This codes for CASSSSAGGSYEQYF.

The chain recombines TRBV7-9 with TRBJ2-3, with D tentatively TRBD2 (6 bases). Per the germline V gene, CDR1 is SEHNR and CDR2 is FQNEAQ (reference sequence). Trimming removed 3 bases at V and 3 bases at J, with 10 bases between. The CDR3 length is 14 residues. CDR3 nucleotides: TGTGCCAGCAGCTTTTCACGGGAGACAGATACGCAGTATTTT. This gives the protein CASSFSRETDTQYF.

V and J are TRBV7-8 and TRBJ1-5; 7 bases line up with TRBD1. CDR3 length: 15 residues. Germline assignment: CDR1 SGHVS and CDR2 FQNEAQ. Germline trimming cut 5 bases from V and 12 bases from J; bases unmatched to any gene: 16. The DNA of the CDR3 is TGTGCCAGCAGCCCTGGCGGGACAGAAATTAAGCTCCAGCATTTT. Its protein is CASSPGGTEIKLQHF.

The chain uses TRBV10-3 and TRBJ2-7; 10 positions match TRBD2. Trimming took 2 bases from V and 4 from J; bases not matched to a gene: 2. Germline V gene sequence: CDR1 ENHRY, CDR2 SYGVKD. The CDR3 is 14 residues long. CDR3 DNA: TGTGCCATCAGTGAGCGGACTAGCGGTTACGAGCAGTACTTC. This encodes CAISERTSGYEQYF.

The V and J genes are TRBV25-1 and TRBJ1-2; D unresolved. Germline V CDR1 and CDR2: MGHDK, SYGVNS. Trimming removed 5 bases at V and 5 bases at J, with 12 bases between. There are 13 residues in the CDR3. CDR3 in DNA: TGTGCCAGCAGTTATAACTGGGATTATGGCTACACCTTC. Translating gives CASSYNWDYGYTF.

This clone was observed a single time. V gene TRBV28 combines with J gene TRBJ2-7; TRBD2 agrees at 7 bases. Trimming cost V 7 bases and J 2 bases; bases outside gene matches: 5. The CDR3 has 13 amino acids. The V gene's germline CDR1 is MDHEN and CDR2 SYDVKM. The CDR3 reads CASKPGGTYEQYF. The CDR3 nucleotides read TGTGCCAGCAAACCGGGAGGAACCTACGAGCAGTACTTC.

The V gene is TRBV7-2, the J gene TRBJ2-1; TRBD2 agrees at 9 bases. V lost 5 bases and J lost 3; bases outside the gene matches: 11. The CDR3 extends over 17 amino acids. The germline V gene has CDR1 SGHTA and CDR2 FQGNSA. CDR3 DNA sequence: TGTGCCAGCAGCAATCAGAAAGCGGGAGGCCTCTACAATGAGCAGTTCTTC. It specifies CASSNQKAGGLYNEQFF.